A single sample is the source of the 12 T cell receptor beta chains below, sequenced in a study of T cell clonotyping in hematopoietic cell transplantation listed by TCRdb under 2021. Libraries came from the immunoSEQ multiplex PCR assay. TCRdb took over this immuneACCESS table, retaining in-frame rearrangements with V and J assigned. Such tables are incomplete; in checked studies, under half of the missing clones stem from an unresolved V gene, and the remainder is unexplained. This sample comprises 13,000 or so clones, approximately 90% of them detected only once. The ten largest make up 1.2% of the sample. The material sequenced was peripheral blood mononuclear cells. All receptors derive from a man aged 25-45 years in good health. Some clones in this sample may be carry-over from other donors' samples.

The gene calls are TRBV5-5 and TRBJ2-7; 10 positions match TRBD1. The CDR3 is 15 amino acids. The V gene end was trimmed by 0 bases and the J gene end by 3 bases; junction bases not matched to a gene: 3. The germline gives CDR1 SGHKS, CDR2 YYEKEE (reference sequence). In nucleotides, the CDR3 is TGTGCCAGCAGCTTGGAGGGACAGGGGTACTACGAGCAGTACTTC. Encoded protein: CASSLEGQGYYEQYF.

This clone was recorded only once. The gene calls are TRBV30 and TRBJ2-5; no clear D. V dropped 0 bases and J dropped 5 bases, with 7 bases sitting between them. Germline V gene lookup returns CDR1 GTSNPN and CDR2 SVGIG (reference sequence). This CDR3 contains 12 residues. The CDR3 bases are TGTGCCTGGAGTGTATTGGAGGAGACCCAGTACTTC. Translated, it gives CAWSVLEETQYF.

The V gene is TRBV7-9, the J gene TRBJ1-6, with 9 bases fitting TRBD1. Germline assignment: CDR1 SEHNR and CDR2 FQNEAQ (reference sequence). The CDR3 loop spans 15 amino acids. After removal of 5 bases from V and 7 bases from J, the junction contained 6 bases not matched to a gene. The CDR3 coding sequence is TGTGCCAGCAGCCGACCCGGGACAGGGAATTCACCCCTCCACTTT. Amino acid sequence: CASSRPGTGNSPLHF. Full variable domain (outside the CDR3, taken from reference TRBV7-9 and TRBJ1-6): DTGVSQNPRHKITKRGQNVTFRCDPISEHNRLYWYRQTLGQGPEFLTYFQNEAQLEKSRLLSDRFSAERPKGSFSTLEIQRTEQGDSAMYLCASSRPGTGNSPLHFGNGTRLTVT.

The chain combines TRBV6-5 with TRBJ1-1; tentative D call: TRBD1 (5 bases). This CDR3 contains 14 residues. Germline CDR1 reads MNHEY; CDR2 reads SVGAGI. V lost 0 bases, J lost 4 bases, and 9 bases lay in between. Written as DNA, the CDR3 is TGTGCCAGCAGTTACTCGGGCGGGGGCACTGAAGCTTTCTTT. Translated: CASSYSGGGTEAFF.

The V and J genes are TRBV19 and TRBJ2-5; TRBD1 agrees at 8 bases. Germline lookup yields CDR1 LNHDA and CDR2 SQIVND (reference sequence). The CDR3 runs 14 residues. J was trimmed by 1 base and V by 6 bases; bases with no gene match: 4. This chain's CDR3 is CASSRTGPQETQYF. DNA for the CDR3: TGTGCCAGTAGCCGGACAGGGCCCCAAGAGACCCAGTACTTC.

The chain employs TRBV5-1 and TRBJ2-3; the match to TRBD2 covers 12 bases. Germline trimming cut 4 bases from V and 8 bases from J; bases unmatched to any gene: 8. Germline V CDR1 and CDR2: SGHRS, YFSETQ. The CDR3 is made up of 15 amino acids. CDR3 amino acids: CASSPGTSGLGTQYF. Here the CDR3 DNA reads TGCGCCAGCAGCCCCGGGACTAGCGGGCTGGGTACGCAGTATTTT.

This clone was counted once. The V and J genes are TRBV6-5 and TRBJ2-2; weak D call: TRBD1 (6 bases). This CDR3 has 14 residues. Between the trimmed V and J ends, which lost 6 bases and 4 bases, there was a span of 12 bases. Germline CDR1 and CDR2: MNHEY and SVGAGI. The CDR3 DNA reads as TGTGCCAGCAGCCGTGGGACACCCACCGGGGAGCTGTTTTTT. Its translation is CASSRGTPTGELFF.

The V and J genes are TRBV7-2 and TRBJ2-7, with 7 bases aligning to TRBD2. Germline CDR1 is SGHTA and CDR2 is FQGNSA. J lost 4 bases, V lost 2 bases, and 5 bases had no gene match. The length of the CDR3 is 14 residues. The CDR3 DNA sequence: TGTGCCAGCAGCTTAACTAGCGAGGGGTACGAGCAGTACTTC. Encoded protein: CASSLTSEGYEQYF.

V is TRBV5-1 and J is TRBJ1-2; the D is unclear. Deletions cut 3 bases from V and 7 bases from J, with 7 bases between. The CDR3 contains 11 residues. The germline CDR1 and CDR2 sequences are SGHRS and YFSETQ. The CDR3 DNA is TGCGCCAGCAGCTCGGACTCTGGCTACACCTTC. This translates into CASSSDSGYTF.

This clone was seen only once. The V call is TRBV5-6, the J call TRBJ2-5; D is unresolved. With 3 bases removed from V and 4 bases from J, the gap between germline ends came to 4 bases. The CDR3 has 11 amino acids. CDR1 SGHDT and CDR2 YYEEEE come from the germline V gene. CDR3 sequence: CASSSVETQYF. In DNA, the CDR3 is TGTGCCAGCAGCTCAGTAGAGACCCAGTACTTC. The variable domain in full, completed from reference TRBV5-6 and TRBJ2-5, reads DAGVTQSPTHLIKTRGQQVTLRCSPKSGHDTVSWYQQALGQGPQFIFQYYEEEERQRGNFPDRFSGHQFPNYSSELNVNALLLGDSALYLCASSSVETQYFGPGTRLLVL.

A single count supports this clone. The V gene is TRBV30, the J gene TRBJ1-5, with D uncertain. CDR1 and CDR2 (germline): GTSNPN, SVGIG (reference sequence). The ends were cut back, 3 bases at V and 0 bases at J, with 6 bases in the middle. CDR3 length: 13 amino acids. The CDR3 DNA sequence: TGTGCCTGGAGGGGGAATAGCAATCAGCCCCAGCATTTT. Translating gives CAWRGNSNQPQHF.

The V and J genes are TRBV7-2 and TRBJ2-5, with D possibly being TRBD1 or TRBD2 (5 bases each). The CDR3 length is 17 residues. Germline V lookup: CDR1 SGHTA, CDR2 FQGNSA. V was pared by 5 bases and J by 4 bases, with 23 bases between. The CDR3 is CASSVHNPGPPGETQYF. CDR3 nucleotide sequence: TGTGCCAGCAGCGTACACAACCCGGGACCGCCGGGAGAGACCCAGTACTTC.